Sequencing of this TCR beta chain was carried out in a study of monozygotic twins with cystic fibrosis. General study points: Co-twins had the most similar V usage for 13 of 16 pairs, J for 8. Monozygotic CF twin pairs shared significantly more nucleotide-identical clonotypes than unrelated CF individuals did.

In the case of this clone: Its specificity is not known.

Using immunoSEQ multiplex PCR, the repertoire was profiled, and TCRdb retains in-frame clones only, with some absent. The sample holds some 30,000 clones, approximately 92% seen once. The CDR3 runs 14 residues. Germline CDR1 and CDR2: SEHNR and FQNEAQ (reference sequence). The ends were cut back, 7 bases at V and 3 bases at J, with 15 bases in the middle. The source material was blood. V is TRBV7-9 and J is TRBJ1-2, with unresolved D. The receptor's source is a girl aged 2 to 10 with cystic fibrosis. The CDR3, as DNA: TGTGCCAGCACCACCCGCGAGGCTCACTATGGCTACACCTTC. Protein sequence: CASTTREAHYGYTF.